This T cell receptor (beta chain) stems from a study of cytomegalovirus exposure and HLA in healthy donors (dated by TCRdb to about 2017). For the wider study: An earlier analysis of approximately 590 of the donors reported 276 Gb of sequence data and some 120 million unique TCR beta sequences from 150 million to 200 million T cells. About 280 gigabases of sequencing data and around 85 million unique TCR sequences made up an early release that covered 640 HLA-typed donors. Among the approximately 430 genotyped donors, 75% to 90% belonged to the genetic ancestry cluster associated with self-reported Caucasian donors. The study was designed to test whether signatures of past pathogen exposure could be identified by cataloging public T cell receptors. The study profiled the T cell repertoires of hundreds of subjects by immunosequencing and related them to cytomegalovirus serostatus. Along with the roughly 670-subject first cohort, a separate validation cohort of about 110 different subjects was used. High-throughput TCR immunosequencing, statistical association of individual TCRs with disease status, and machine learning were combined to predict cytomegalovirus infection status. In a later analysis, previously published TCR beta repertoires from 550 to 700 donors were re-analyzed and high-resolution HLA genotyping was added so that TCR occurrence patterns could be studied. The later analysis used no new phenotypic data to find candidate immune exposures, relying instead on TCR beta sequences and their occurrence across donors. In an earlier analysis of 550 to 700 of the donors, high-throughput TCR beta sequencing was used to judge whether each TCR beta V gene segment behaved as functional or pseudogenic. Donor age, sex, ethnicity and CMV serostatus were compiled together with the repertoire data. A later genetic analysis took genome-wide SNP genotypes for about three fifths of the 666 donors and used that subset as a discovery cohort. All discovery cohort repertoires had been generated using a single sequencing platform. HLA typing included class I and class II loci at four-digit resolution. The number of typed donors differed by locus: 629-630 for A, B, C, DRB1 and DQB1; 522 for DQA1; around 580 for DPA1; and about 470 for DPB1. Because of strong linkage in the cohort, four to six DR-DQ haplotypes were treated as single units for association and clustering. Among about 400 genotyped donors of the cohort, an average of around 250,000 unique TCR beta nucleotide sequences was sequenced per donor, of which roughly 17% were non-productive. Results the study describes overall, beyond this receptor: In the study, some 180 TCR beta chains were listed as associated with cytomegalovirus. Specific HLA alleles were associated with 15,000 to 20,000 TCR beta sequences at a false discovery rate of 0.05 in a later analysis. A cluster of highly shared sequence variants was judged likely to be a technical artifact of the sequencing pipeline. A later analysis reported that several top co-occurrence clusters appeared linked to parvovirus B19, influenza, CMV and Epstein-Barr virus. The authors suggested that the approach could potentially be extended to other disease states and immunological phenotypes. A further reported finding was that TCR beta sequences accurately predicted the HLA-A and HLA-B alleles for most subjects in the first cohort. Three of the identified cytomegalovirus-associated TCR beta chains were confirmed in vitro to be specific for cytomegalovirus antigens. Linkage disequilibrium might explain the correlated functional status among segregating V segments, but an unknown experimental factor could not be ruled out. The earlier analysis of about 600 of the donors excluded approximately 15 rarely observed V segments, including chromosome 9 orphons, because counts were too low. V-gene and J-gene trimming of TCR beta chains was associated with a missense DCLRE1C variant in a later genetic analysis, and the association was replicated in an independent cohort. Presence/absence analyses assumed roughly uniform sequencing depth across donors, an assumption that may not hold. Some IMGT-functional V segments, including TRBV6-2 and TRBV6-3, could not be told apart with the 87-base-pair reads, so those segments were excluded. In an earlier analysis of around 600 of the donors, most TCR beta V segments were observed in productive rearrangements about 87% or about 30% of the time, broadly matching IMGT annotations. Compared with the roughly 700-donor mean, donors in an Asian-associated ancestry cluster had fewer N-insertions in productive TCRs, according to a later genetic analysis. The cohort was sequenced for TCR beta chains only, and without alpha or paired-chain data the features that could be detected were limited. The classifier was reported to diagnose cytomegalovirus status with high specificity and sensitivity in both the original cohort and the validation cohort. According to a later analysis, TCR association rates differed among HLA loci, with DRB1 alleles showing the most associated TCRs and HLA-C alleles showing the fewest. In a later analysis, most CMV-associated TCR beta chains were found to appear HLA-restricted, with HLA associations seemingly driven largely by CMV exposure. Most TCR sequences were seen in very few donors, while some public TCRs were found in many individuals. CMV serostatus was the only immune exposure information available for the cohort. When HLA alleles, especially DR and DQ, strongly co-occurred, attributing TCR associations to individual alleles was difficult. Because HLA typing was missing for some donors at each locus, association tests included only the typed subset. In a later analysis, HLA-associated TCR beta chains showed more clonal expansion and lower generation probabilities than non-associated chains that were equally common.

Library preparation used the immunoSEQ multiplex PCR assay. The multiplex PCR relied on a mix of 60 forward primers for TCR Vbeta segments and 13 reverse primers for TCR Jbeta segments. The CDR3 region of rearranged TCR beta genes was amplified from genomic DNA by a multiplex PCR assay. Amplified TCR beta libraries were sequenced as 87-base-pair reads on the Illumina HiSeq System. The original methods were these. A later analysis tallied roughly 80 million unique TCR beta chains across the 700 or so repertoires, and approximately 11 million of those chains were shared by two or more donors. Raw reads were error-corrected and collapsed into unique sequences with a nearest-neighbor algorithm that merged closely related sequences to remove PCR and sequencing errors. Alignment of CDR3 sequences to IMGT reference sequences was used to assign V, D and J gene segments. For a sequence to be retained, at least a six-nucleotide match to both a V gene segment and a J gene segment was required. Rearrangements were called productive when the CDR3 lacked stop codons and stayed in frame with V and J; all others were non-productive. CDR3 was defined by IMGT convention, running from the second conserved V-encoded cysteine to the conserved J-encoded phenylalanine. Sequences without an unambiguous match to a single V gene segment were excluded from the earlier analysis of several hundred of the donors. In an earlier analysis of several hundred of the donors, V segments were called functional above 56.7% productive rearrangements and were called segregating when the between-donor standard deviation exceeded 5%. To diagnose cytomegalovirus status from the catalog of TCR beta chain sequences, a statistical classification framework was built. A later analysis assigned V and J genes by comparing TCR nucleotide sequences with IMGT/GENE-DB human TR gene sequences. Using the TCRdist pipeline, a later analysis assigned CDR3 sequences along with most-parsimonious VDJ recombination scenarios. A later analysis defined each TCR beta chain by its CDR3 amino acid sequence plus V-gene family, and excluded reads lacking a unique V-gene family. A later analysis removed 592 highly shared, low-generation-probability nucleotide sequences to deal with suspected cross-contamination and a sequencing artifact. For each public chain, a later analysis derived a clonal expansion index from normalized ranks of inferred template counts within each repertoire. In a later analysis, generation probabilities were computed with a VDJ recombination model fitted to out-of-frame rearrangements, and the resulting probabilities were checked against IGoR. A later analysis scored TCR-TCR, TCR-HLA and TCR-CMV co-occurrence with hypergeometric tests, applying a repertoire-size bias correction to TCR pairs. To estimate false discovery rates, a later analysis permuted the HLA or CMV assignments 20 times. In a later analysis, co-occurring TCRs were grouped with DBSCAN, and TCRdist sequence similarity was added when clustering was performed within HLA-allele-positive subsets. Repertoires with fewer than 30,000 or more than 120,000 public chains were left out of co-occurrence clustering, as were a handful of repertoires with anomalous nucleotide sharing. TCRdb provides this immuneACCESS table in a form limited to in-frame rearrangements. Some clones are lacking; in checked studies, under half of them reflect an unresolved V gene, and why the rest are absent is not known. The D gene and trimming were derived from the DNA, and the V and J assignments and clone size from that table. Across this sample there are some 180,000 clones, with roughly four fifths seen only once. The top ten clonotypes cover 2.9% of the sample.

In total, approximately 690 healthy bone marrow donors made up the cohort. At the time of sampling, all cohort members were nominally healthy, though unrecorded immune exposures were likely present. The donor was CMV seronegative and was included in the group of a few hundred seronegative cohort members. Each donor provided a peripheral blood sample, and peripheral blood mononuclear cells were used for TCR beta sequencing. Genomic DNA was extracted from the blood cell samples with the Qiagen DNeasy Blood Extraction Kit. This clone was seen a handful of times. Its antigen has not been determined. No qualities accompany the bases; no much larger clone lies one base away. Counted from cysteine to phenylalanine, this CDR3 has 16 amino acids. Just CDR3 DNA is preserved here, 48 bases in frame from base 1. Via the germline V gene (reference sequence), CDR1 is LNHDA and CDR2 SQIVND. The V end loses 6 bases and the J end loses 4 bases, and a stretch of 21 bases separates them.

Rearrangement joined TRBV19 to TRBJ1-1, with a weak D call of TRBD1 (6 bases match). The origin of this receptor is a male donor in good health and CMV-seronegative. The sample was PBMCs. The bases are TGTGCCAGTAGGGGGGCCACCTTTCGACGGGGCACTGAAGCTTTCTTT. Its protein product is CASRGATFRRGTEAFF.